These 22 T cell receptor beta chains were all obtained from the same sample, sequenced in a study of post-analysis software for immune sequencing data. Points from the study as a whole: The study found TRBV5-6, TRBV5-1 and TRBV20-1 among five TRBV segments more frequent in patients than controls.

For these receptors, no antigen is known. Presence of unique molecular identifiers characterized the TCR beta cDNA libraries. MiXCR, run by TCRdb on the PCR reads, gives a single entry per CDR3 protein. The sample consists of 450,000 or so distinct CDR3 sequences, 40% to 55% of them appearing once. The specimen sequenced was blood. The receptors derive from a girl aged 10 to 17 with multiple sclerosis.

The CDR3 coding sequence is TGCAGCGTCCGGGGGACTAACACAGATACGCAGTATTTT. Residues: CSVRGTNTDTQYF. The chain carries TRBV29-1 and TRBJ2-3, with 7 bases that match TRBD2. In germline, CDR1 is SQVTM, CDR2 ANQGSEA. Trimming at V came to 6 bases and at J to 2 bases, leaving 5 bases not matched to a gene. The length of the CDR3 is 13 residues.

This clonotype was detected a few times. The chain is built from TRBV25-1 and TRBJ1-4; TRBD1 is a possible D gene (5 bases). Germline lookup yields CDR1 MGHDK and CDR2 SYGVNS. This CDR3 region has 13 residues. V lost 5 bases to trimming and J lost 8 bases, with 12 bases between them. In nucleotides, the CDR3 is TGTGCCAGCAGTCTTGGGACCTGGGAAAAACTGTTTTTT. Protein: CASSLGTWEKLFF.

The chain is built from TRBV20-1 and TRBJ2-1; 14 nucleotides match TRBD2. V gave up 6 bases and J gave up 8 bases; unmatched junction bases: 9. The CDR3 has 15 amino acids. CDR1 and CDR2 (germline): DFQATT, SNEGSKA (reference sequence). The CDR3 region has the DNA TGCAGTGCCTACGAGGGACTAGCGGGAGTCTATGAGCAGTTCTTC. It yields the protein CSAYEGLAGVYEQFF.

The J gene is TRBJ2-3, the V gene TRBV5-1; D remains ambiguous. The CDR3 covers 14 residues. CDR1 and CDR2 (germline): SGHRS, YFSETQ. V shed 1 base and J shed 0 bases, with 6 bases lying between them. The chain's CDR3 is CASSLQVSTDTQYF. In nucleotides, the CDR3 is TGCGCCAGCAGCTTGCAGGTTAGCACAGATACGCAGTATTTT.

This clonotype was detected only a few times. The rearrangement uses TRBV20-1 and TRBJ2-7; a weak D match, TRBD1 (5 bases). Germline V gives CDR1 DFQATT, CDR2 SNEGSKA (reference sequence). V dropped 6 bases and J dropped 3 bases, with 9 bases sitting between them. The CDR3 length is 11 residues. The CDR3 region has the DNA TGCAGTGCCACACAGGACTACGAGCAGTACTTC. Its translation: CSATQDYEQYF.

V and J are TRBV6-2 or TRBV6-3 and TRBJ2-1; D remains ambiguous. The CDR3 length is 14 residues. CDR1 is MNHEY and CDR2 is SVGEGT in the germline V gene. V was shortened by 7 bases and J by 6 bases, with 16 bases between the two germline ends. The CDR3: CASTALAGSNEQFF. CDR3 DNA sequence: TGTGCCAGCACCGCACTGGCAGGATCCAATGAGCAGTTCTTC.

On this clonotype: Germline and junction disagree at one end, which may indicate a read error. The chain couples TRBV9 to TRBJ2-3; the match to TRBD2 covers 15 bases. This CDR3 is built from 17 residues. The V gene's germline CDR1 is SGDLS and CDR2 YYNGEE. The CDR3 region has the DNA TGTACCAGCACCCAAGGGACTAGCGGGAGGCTCACAGATACGCAGTATTTT. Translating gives CTSTQGTSGRLTDTQYF.

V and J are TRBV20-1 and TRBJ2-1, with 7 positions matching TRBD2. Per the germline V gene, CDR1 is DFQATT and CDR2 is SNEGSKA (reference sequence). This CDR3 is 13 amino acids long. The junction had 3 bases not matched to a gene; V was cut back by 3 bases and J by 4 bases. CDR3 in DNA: TGCAGTGCTAGTTCGCGGGAGTACAATGAGCAGTTCTTC. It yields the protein CSASSREYNEQFF.

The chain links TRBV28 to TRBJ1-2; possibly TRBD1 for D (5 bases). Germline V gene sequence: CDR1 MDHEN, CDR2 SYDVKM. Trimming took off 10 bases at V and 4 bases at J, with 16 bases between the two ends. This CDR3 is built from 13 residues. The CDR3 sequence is CATGKRQLYGYTF. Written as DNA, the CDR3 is TGTGCCACCGGCAAAAGACAGCTCTATGGCTACACCTTC.

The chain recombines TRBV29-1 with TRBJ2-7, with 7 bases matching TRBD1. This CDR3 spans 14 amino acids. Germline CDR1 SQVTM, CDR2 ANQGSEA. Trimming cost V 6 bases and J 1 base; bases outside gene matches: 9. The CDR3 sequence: CSVGWDRASYEQYF. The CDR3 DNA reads TGCAGCGTGGGGTGGGACAGAGCTTCCTACGAGCAGTACTTC.

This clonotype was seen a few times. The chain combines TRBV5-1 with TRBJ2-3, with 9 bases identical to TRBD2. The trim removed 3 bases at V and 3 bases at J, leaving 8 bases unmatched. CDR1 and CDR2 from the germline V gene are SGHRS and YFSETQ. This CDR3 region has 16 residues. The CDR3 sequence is CASSSTSGGRTDTQYF. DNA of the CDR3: TGCGCCAGCAGCTCGACTAGCGGAGGGAGGACAGATACGCAGTATTTT.

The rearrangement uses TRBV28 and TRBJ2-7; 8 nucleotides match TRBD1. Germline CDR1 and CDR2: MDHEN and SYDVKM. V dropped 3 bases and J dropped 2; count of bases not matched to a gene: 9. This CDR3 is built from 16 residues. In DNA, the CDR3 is TGTGCCAGCAGTTTGTCCTGGGACAGGCCAACCTACGAGCAGTACTTC. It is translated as CASSLSWDRPTYEQYF.

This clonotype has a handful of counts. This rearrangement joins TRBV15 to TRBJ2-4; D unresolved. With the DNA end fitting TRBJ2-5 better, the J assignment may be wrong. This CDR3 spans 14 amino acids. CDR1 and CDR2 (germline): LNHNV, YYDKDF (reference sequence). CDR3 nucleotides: TGTGCCACCAGCAGAGATCCCCTAGTAGAGACCCAGTACTTC. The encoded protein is CATSRDPLVETQYF.

The CDR3 protein is CASSYVTGKNEQFF. The CDR3 DNA is TGTGCCAGCAGTTACGTTACAGGGAAGAATGAGCAGTTCTTC. J is TRBJ2-1 and V is TRBV6-5; a weak D match, TRBD1 (6 bases). The CDR3 is made up of 14 amino acids. Between the trimmed V and J ends, which lost 2 bases and 7 bases, there was a span of 12 bases. Germline V gene data show CDR1 as MNHEY and CDR2 as SVGAGI.

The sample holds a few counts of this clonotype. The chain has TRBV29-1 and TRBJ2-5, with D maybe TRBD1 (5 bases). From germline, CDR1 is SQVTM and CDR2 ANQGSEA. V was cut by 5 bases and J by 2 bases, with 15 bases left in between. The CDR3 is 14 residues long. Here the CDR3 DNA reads TGCAGCGTTTTTTCGAGTGACAGTCAAGAGACCCAGTACTTC. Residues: CSVFSSDSQETQYF. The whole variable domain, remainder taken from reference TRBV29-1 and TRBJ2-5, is SAVISQKPSRDICQRGTSLTIQCQVDSQVTMMFWYRQQPGQSLTLIATANQGSEATYESGFVIDKFPISRPNLTFSTLTVSNMSPEDSSIYLCSVFSSDSQETQYFGPGTRLLVL.

CDR3 coding DNA: TGCAGTGCTGCCTCGGGTAGGGACTATGGCTACACCTTC. Translating gives CSAASGRDYGYTF. This chain uses TRBV20-1 with TRBJ1-2; D gene unclear. The CDR3 consists of 13 residues. Trimming left V 5 bases short and J 3 bases short, with 13 bases between. The germline gives CDR1 DFQATT, CDR2 SNEGSKA (reference sequence).

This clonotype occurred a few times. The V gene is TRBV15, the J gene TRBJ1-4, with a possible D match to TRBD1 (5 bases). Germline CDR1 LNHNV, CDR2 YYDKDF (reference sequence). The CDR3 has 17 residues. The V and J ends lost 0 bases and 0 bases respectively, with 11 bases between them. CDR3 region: CATSRDFQGATNEKLFF. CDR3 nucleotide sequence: TGTGCCACCAGCAGAGATTTCCAGGGCGCAACTAATGAAAAACTGTTTTTT.

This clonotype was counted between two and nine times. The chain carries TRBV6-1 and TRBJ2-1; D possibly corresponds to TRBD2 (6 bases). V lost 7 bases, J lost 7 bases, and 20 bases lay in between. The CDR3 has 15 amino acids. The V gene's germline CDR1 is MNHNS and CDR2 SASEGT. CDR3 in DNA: TGTGCCAGCAATTCGGGACTCTTTTTTAGGAATGAGCAGTTCTTC. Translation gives CASNSGLFFRNEQFF.

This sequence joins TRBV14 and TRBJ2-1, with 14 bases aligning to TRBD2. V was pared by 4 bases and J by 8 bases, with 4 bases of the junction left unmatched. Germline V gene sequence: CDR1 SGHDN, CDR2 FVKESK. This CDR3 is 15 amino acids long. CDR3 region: CASSLTSGRAHEQFF. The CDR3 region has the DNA TGTGCCAGCAGCCTGACTAGCGGGAGGGCCCATGAGCAGTTCTTC.

CDR3 region: CASSWDGPPGSGYTF. CDR3 bases: TGCGCCAGCAGCTGGGACGGGCCCCCAGGGAGTGGCTACACCTTC. The chain is built from TRBV5-1 and TRBJ1-2, with TRBD1 as a possible D gene (5 bases). The CDR3 consists of 15 residues. The germline gives CDR1 SGHRS, CDR2 YFSETQ. V lost 3 bases and J lost 7, with 19 bases in between. The full variable domain, its missing parts supplied by reference TRBV5-1 and TRBJ1-2, is KAGVTQTPRYLIKTRGQQVTLSCSPISGHRSVSWYQQTPGQGLQFLFEYFSETQRNKGNFPGRFSGRQFSNSRSEMNVSTLELGDSALYLCASSWDGPPGSGYTFGSGTRLTVV.

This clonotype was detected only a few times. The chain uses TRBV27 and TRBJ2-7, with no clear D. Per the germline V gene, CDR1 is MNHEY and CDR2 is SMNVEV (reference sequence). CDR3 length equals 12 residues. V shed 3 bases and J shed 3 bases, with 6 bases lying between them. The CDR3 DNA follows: TGTGCCAGCAGTTTTAACGGCTACGAGCAGTACTTC. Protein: CASSFNGYEQYF.

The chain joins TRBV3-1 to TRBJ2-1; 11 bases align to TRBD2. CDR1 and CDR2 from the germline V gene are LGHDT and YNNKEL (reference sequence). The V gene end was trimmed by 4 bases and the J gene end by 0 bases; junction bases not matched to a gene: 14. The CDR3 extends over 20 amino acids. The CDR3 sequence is CASSRNPLGLAVNSYNEQFF. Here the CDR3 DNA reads TGTGCCAGCAGCCGTAACCCACTGGGACTAGCGGTTAACTCCTACAATGAGCAGTTCTTC.